This T cell receptor beta chain stems from a study of CD8 T cells in ankylosing spondylitis. The CDR3 is 15 residues long. V lost 2 bases and J 5 bases, leaving 16 bases between the germline ends. Germline lookup yields CDR1 DFQATT and CDR2 SNEGSKA (reference sequence). Study results and caveats: Researchers report that disease-linked clones proved CD8+ and relatively rare in peripheral blood. A motif in TCR beta, a set of under 10 highly homologous variants, appeared characteristic of ankylosing spondylitis blood. Researchers reportedly found disease-linked clones significantly enriched in matched ankylosing spondylitis synovial fluid.

In TCRdb, the 5' RACE reads were re-called with MiXCR into one record per CDR3 protein. The profile covers over 450,000 distinct CDR3 sequences, with 9.5% to 15% appearing a single time and 6.5% to 7% taken by the ten largest. This clonotype was counted between two and nine times. Its antigen is as yet unknown. The clonotype comes from a male donor with ankylosing spondylitis. The rearrangement joins TRBV20-1 to TRBJ1-5; TRBD1 is a possible D gene (5 bases). Source material: blood, either unsorted or a sorted T cell fraction (not recorded which). CDR3 nucleotides: TGCAGTGCTAGACGCGGCAGGGCCGGGTATCAGCCCCAGCATTTT. Translating it yields CSARRGRAGYQPQHF.